One sample yielded the 10 T cell receptor beta chains listed below, sequenced in a study of cytomegalovirus exposure and HLA in healthy donors (dated by TCRdb to about 2017). Preparation of the library involved the immunoSEQ multiplex PCR assay. A mixture of 60 forward primers for TCR Vbeta segments and 13 reverse primers for TCR Jbeta segments was used in the multiplex PCR. This is the immuneACCESS table as TCRdb keeps it, with only in-frame sequences that have V and J called. A part of the clones is gone; compared with another copy, unresolved V genes explain less than half, and the rest is unexplained. The sample table shows around 150,000 clones, and around 76% are seen once. The ten largest clonotypes hold roughly 2% of the sample. The sequenced sample was PBMCs. The receptors come from a female donor in good health and CMV-seronegative.

The chain carries TRBV5-1 and TRBJ2-3; D is unclear. CDR1 SGHRS and CDR2 YFSETQ come from the germline V gene. The length of the CDR3 is 13 residues. V was cut by 0 bases and J by 4 bases, with 6 bases left in between. This chain's CDR3 is CASSLDGSDTQYF. The CDR3 DNA sequence: TGCGCCAGCAGCTTGGACGGGTCAGATACGCAGTATTTT.

The chain uses TRBV5-1 and TRBJ2-1; TRBD2 might be the D (5 bases). Trimming took off 0 bases at V and 1 base at J, with 11 bases between the two ends. CDR3 size: 16 residues. Germline V gene data show CDR1 as SGHRS and CDR2 as YFSETQ. This chain's CDR3 is CASSLASGSSYNEQFF. In nucleotides, the CDR3 is TGCGCCAGCAGCTTGGCCTCGGGGTCGTCCTACAATGAGCAGTTCTTC.

This clone was found a few times. The chain links TRBV7-2 to TRBJ1-3, with 7 bases lining up with TRBD1. The V and J ends lost 5 bases and 0 bases, in that order; junction bases with no gene match: 10. This CDR3 region has 17 residues. CDR1 and CDR2 (germline): SGHTA, FQGNSA. CDR3 nucleotides: TGTGCCAGCAGCGTTCCCGGACAGGAGTTCTCTGGAAACACCATATATTTT. This encodes CASSVPGQEFSGNTIYF.

V is TRBV5-1 and J is TRBJ2-2, with TRBD1 identical over 7 bases. V shed 3 bases, J shed 3 bases, and the junction held 5 bases outside the gene matches. Germline-derived CDR1 and CDR2 are SGHRS and YFSETQ. This CDR3 is built from 15 residues. The CDR3 DNA reads as TGCGCCAGCAGCTCCGGGACAGTCTACACCGGGGAGCTGTTTTTT. Translated: CASSSGTVYTGELFF.

The chain combines TRBV10-3 with TRBJ1-1; D is ambiguous. This CDR3 is built from 14 residues. The germline CDR1 and CDR2 sequences are ENHRY and SYGVKD. V was trimmed by 7 bases and J by 4 bases, leaving 16 bases between them. The chain's CDR3 is CAITKSEIGTEAFF. DNA for the CDR3: TGTGCCATCACCAAAAGTGAGATTGGCACTGAAGCTTTCTTT.

The rearrangement joins TRBV7-2 to TRBJ1-5; weak D call: TRBD1 (5 bases). This CDR3 has 14 residues. V lost 5 bases and J lost 9, with 17 bases in between. CDR1 is SGHTA, CDR2 FQGNSA, per germline. The CDR3: CASSPRGGVWPQHF. CDR3 nucleotides: TGTGCCAGCAGCCCCCGGGGAGGGGTCTGGCCCCAGCATTTT. Variable domain in full (rest from reference TRBV7-2 and TRBJ1-5): GAGVSQSPSNKVTEKGKDVELRCDPISGHTALYWYRQSLGQGLEFLIYFQGNSAPDKSGLPSDRFSAERTGGSVSTLTIQRTQQEDSAVYLCASSPRGGVWPQHFGDGTRLSIL.

The chain employs TRBV7-3 and TRBJ2-3; 14 bases are shared with TRBD2. V gave up 2 bases and J gave up 4 bases; unmatched junction bases: 2. The CDR3 has 16 amino acids. Per the germline V gene, CDR1 is SGHTA and CDR2 is FQGTGA. CDR3 nucleotides: TGTGCCAGCAGCTTAGGGACTAGCGGGAGCGCAGATACGCAGTATTTT. This encodes CASSLGTSGSADTQYF.

For the CDR3, the DNA is TGCAGCGTCGTGGGGGCAGAGAGCTCCTACGAGCAGTACTTC. Its protein is CSVVGAESSYEQYF. V and J are TRBV29-1 and TRBJ2-7; D may be TRBD1 (6 bases). Germline values: CDR1 SQVTM, CDR2 ANQGSEA. This CDR3 is 14 amino acids long. Trimming took off 6 bases at V and 0 bases at J, with 15 bases between the two ends.

The chain uses TRBV6-1 and TRBJ2-7; 10 positions match TRBD2. This CDR3 is built from 17 residues. V dropped 2 bases and J dropped 0; count of bases not matched to a gene: 7. CDR1 is MNHNS and CDR2 is SASEGT in the germline V gene. This CDR3 reads CASSEWTSGDPSYEQYF. For the CDR3, the DNA is TGTGCCAGCAGTGAATGGACTAGCGGAGACCCCTCCTACGAGCAGTACTTC.

J is TRBJ2-2 and V is TRBV29-1, with 9 bases lining up with TRBD1. The germline gives CDR1 SQVTM, CDR2 ANQGSEA. The CDR3 spans 14 residues. The V and J ends lost 4 bases and 3 bases, in that order; junction bases with no gene match: 3. The CDR3 sequence is CSVARTGDTGELFF. CDR3 nucleotides: TGCAGCGTTGCAAGGACAGGGGACACCGGGGAGCTGTTTTTT.